This T cell receptor (beta chain) was retrieved from a study of T cell responses to AZD1222 COVID-19 vaccine. General study findings and limits: Repertoire sampling was restricted to post-peak T cell response timepoints. Spike-specific TCR breadth and depth rose after two AZD1222 doses. Females made up more of the donors, who were largely white British, and clonal diversity may have come out too low.

A note on this clone: Its antigen is as yet unknown.

TCRdb keeps only in-frame clones here, not all; method: immunoSEQ multiplex PCR. Among roughly 110,000 clones listed, 87% were seen once. Germline V CDR1 and CDR2: SQVTM, ANQGSEA. CDR3 length equals 15 residues. Losses at the gene ends were 6 bases for V and 4 bases for J; bases not matched to a gene: 9. The source of this sequence is an adult in good health. The sequenced sample was peripheral blood, obtained on day 0 of AZD1222 vaccination. The gene calls are TRBV29-1 and TRBJ1-2; TRBD1 matches 12 bases. This chain's CDR3 is CSVAGTGGPGYGYTF. As DNA, the CDR3 is TGCAGCGTGGCCGGGACAGGGGGCCCCGGCTATGGCTACACCTTC.